The 6 T cell receptor beta chains listed next were all sequenced from one sample in a study of T cells after yellow fever vaccination. A single record per CDR3 protein comes from TCRdb applying MiXCR to the 5' RACE reads. Of approximately 450,000 distinct CDR3 sequences in the sample, approximately 18% were seen once. Sample: PBMCs, taken before the yellow fever booster vaccination. All receptors derive from a man in his late teens or twenties who received the YFV17D yellow fever vaccine.

The rearrangement joins TRBV10-3 to TRBJ2-3; 8 bases match TRBD2. CDR3 length: 15 amino acids. Germline CDR1 reads ENHRY; CDR2 reads SYGVKD. Trimming at V came to 10 bases and at J to 0 bases, leaving 9 bases not matched to a gene. Here the CDR3 DNA reads TGTGCCACGGGGCCGGGGGGGCCAAGCACAGATACGCAGTATTTT. Its protein is CATGPGGPSTDTQYF.

The chain recombines TRBV29-1 with TRBJ2-1; 7 bases map to TRBD2. Unmatched junction bases numbered 7, after V lost 4 bases and J lost 1 base. This CDR3 is 15 amino acids long. Looked up from germline, CDR1 is SQVTM and CDR2 is ANQGSEA. CDR3 in amino acids: CSVGAGRNSYNEQFF. The CDR3 coding sequence is TGCAGCGTTGGTGCCGGGAGGAATTCCTACAATGAGCAGTTCTTC.

The gene calls are TRBV4-2 and TRBJ2-1; possible D gene TRBD2, 6 bases. The V gene lost 4 bases and the J gene lost 8 bases, with 18 bases spanning the gap. From germline, CDR1 is LGHNA and CDR2 YNFKEQ. The CDR3 length is 15 residues. CDR3 protein: CASSPGIGGDDEQFF. In nucleotides, the CDR3 is TGTGCCAGCAGCCCGGGGATAGGAGGGGACGATGAGCAGTTCTTC.

The chain is built from TRBV2 and TRBJ2-3; tentative D call: TRBD2 (5 bases). CDR3 length equals 14 residues. V was pared by 7 bases and J by 0 bases, with 11 bases between. The germline CDR1 and CDR2 sequences are SNHLY and FYNNEI. The DNA for the CDR3 is TGTGCCAGCACCAGGACTTCTAGCACAGATACGCAGTATTTT. It yields the protein CASTRTSSTDTQYF.

A few counts support this clonotype. The gene calls are TRBV11-2 and TRBJ2-2, with D maybe TRBD2 (5 bases). The CDR3 is 17 amino acids. The V end lost 5 bases, the J end lost 7 bases, and 23 bases lay between the germline ends. Germline V gene lookup returns CDR1 SGHAT and CDR2 FQNNGV. The CDR3 reads CASSTTSNKGGGGELFF. The CDR3 nucleotides read TGTGCCAGCAGCACGACATCCAACAAGGGCGGAGGCGGGGAGCTGTTTTTT.

The V call is TRBV15, the J call TRBJ1-3; D remains unclear. Between the trimmed V and J ends, which lost 0 bases and 6 bases, there was a span of 3 bases. CDR3 length: 12 residues. Germline CDR1 reads LNHNV; CDR2 reads YYDKDF (reference sequence). CDR3 in amino acids: CATSRDENTIYF. The CDR3 DNA follows: TGTGCCACCAGCAGAGATGAAAACACCATATATTTT.